This is a list of T cell receptor beta chains from one sample in a study of T cell changes during pregnancy in multiple sclerosis. Data came from immunoSEQ multiplex PCR; TCRdb stores just in-frame clones and leaves some out. The sample records about 29,000 clones, approximately 90% being singletons. Sample: CD8+ T cells from peripheral blood mononuclear cells, taken after pregnancy. These receptor sequences come from a female donor with multiple sclerosis, enrolled in a pregnancy study. Each CDR3 is given with its conserved first and last residue. D genes are given only for firm matches. Clone size is given for some rows only: seen once, a few or many times, or a class if the clone is expanded.

D	J	size	V	DNA	CDR3
TRBD2	TRBJ2-3	.	TRBV18	TGTGCCAGCGCGCCCGACGGGCTAGCGGGAGGGCCAGATACGCAGTATTTT	CASAPDGLAGGPDTQYF
TRBD2	TRBJ2-7	.	TRBV15	TGTGCCACCAGCAGAGATAGCGGGAGCTCCGACGAGCAGTACTTC	CATSRDSGSSDEQYF
.	TRBJ1-1	.	TRBV6-5	TGTGCCAGCAGTCCGGACACATGGAACACTGAAGCTTTCTTT	CASSPDTWNTEAFF
.	TRBJ2-1	.	TRBV7-3	TGTGCCAGCAGCTCCCAGGGAGGTGAGCAGTTCTTC	CASSSQGGEQFF
.	TRBJ1-3	.	TRBV7-9	TGTGCCAGCAGCGGACGACAAGGGGTCCTCAAGAACACCATATATTTT	CASSGRQGVLKNTIYF
.	TRBJ1-1	.	TRBV19	TGTGCCAGTAGTACCCCGCAGGCCGGGACTCCGAACACTGAAGCTTTCTTT	CASSTPQAGTPNTEAFF
.	TRBJ1-2	.	TRBV6-5	TGTGCCAGCGGTCCGACAGCTAACTATGGCTACACCTTC	CASGPTANYGYTF
TRBD1	TRBJ2-3	.	TRBV4-2	TGTGCCAGCAGCCCATTACCGGGACAGGTATTCACAGATACGCAGTATTTT	CASSPLPGQVFTDTQYF
TRBD2	TRBJ2-1	.	TRBV11-3	TGTGCCAGCACCGAGGGGGGAGTACTAGCGGGAGCTCCCAATGAGCAGTTCTTC	CASTEGGVLAGAPNEQFF
TRBD1	TRBJ1-1	.	TRBV7-9	TGTGCCAGCAGCCGGGACAGGGAAGCTTTCTTT	CASSRDREAFF
.	TRBJ2-1	once	TRBV19	TGTGCCAGTAGTATCGCCCCGGGGGTCCAACCTCACAATGAGCAGTTCTTC	CASSIAPGVQPHNEQFF
.	TRBJ1-1	.	TRBV2	TGTGCCAGCGACGGAGGGCCGAACACTGAAGCTTTCTTT	CASDGGPNTEAFF
TRBD2	TRBJ2-7	.	TRBV6-5	TGTGCCAGCAGATCCGGGACTAGCGGCCCCTACGAGCAGTACTTC	CASRSGTSGPYEQYF
.	TRBJ1-3	.	TRBV28	TGTGCCAGCAGCCCCCTCAGCTCTGGAAACACCATATATTTT	CASSPLSSGNTIYF
.	TRBJ2-1	.	TRBV5-6	TGTGCCAGCAGCTTTTTGGGCTATGAGCAGTTCTTC	CASSFLGYEQFF
.	TRBJ2-1	.	TRBV6-4	TGTGCCAGCAGTGACTCGGAGGGCCCCCAGTTCTTC	CASSDSEGPQFF
TRBD1	TRBJ1-5	.	TRBV9	TGTGCCAGCAGCCTGACAGGGGGCGGGCCCCAGCATTTT	CASSLTGGGPQHF
TRBD2	TRBJ2-7	.	TRBV7-2	TGTGCCAGCAGCCCAGGACTAGCAACCTACGAGCAGTACTTC	CASSPGLATYEQYF
TRBD1	TRBJ1-1	.	TRBV5-1	TGCGCCAGCAGGCTCACGCAGGGGGATGAAGCTTTCTTT	CASRLTQGDEAFF
.	TRBJ2-7	once	TRBV7-6	TGTGCCAGCAGCCCCCCAGAGGGCCCCCCTTATCAGTACTTC	CASSPPEGPPYQYF
.	TRBJ1-4	.	TRBV30	TGTGCCTGGAGTGTAGGGCAGGGGTTTGAAAAACTGTTTTTT	CAWSVGQGFEKLFF
.	TRBJ2-3	.	TRBV7-9	TGTGCCAGCAGCTTAGTTGCGGATACGCAGTATTTT	CASSLVADTQYF
.	TRBJ2-2	.	TRBV11-2	TGTGCCAGCAGCTTAGCAGGGACCGGGGAGCTGTTTTTT	CASSLAGTGELFF
.	TRBJ2-7	.	TRBV7-9	TGTGCCAGCAGTCCTCGAGAGACCTACGAGCAGTACTTC	CASSPRETYEQYF
TRBD2	TRBJ2-1	once	TRBV7-9	TGTGCCAGCAGCTCGGGACTAGCGGGAGGTGACTACAATGAGCAGTTCTTC	CASSSGLAGGDYNEQFF
.	TRBJ2-5	.	TRBV7-6	TGTGCCAGCAGTGAGCTAGCGTCAGTTCAAGAGACCCAGTACTTC	CASSELASVQETQYF
TRBD1	TRBJ2-5	.	TRBV7-9	TGTGCCAGCAGCTCCTTACAGGGGAACCAAGAGACCCAGTACTTC	CASSSLQGNQETQYF
.	TRBJ1-5	once	TRBV11-3	TGTGCCAGCAGCTTAAGGGGCAGAGCCCCCAATCAGCCCCAGCATTTT	CASSLRGRAPNQPQHF
TRBD1	TRBJ2-1	.	TRBV5-4	TGTGCCAGCAGCTTGGGAGGCTTACAGGGGCTGAGGTCCTACAATGAGCAGTTCTTC	CASSLGGLQGLRSYNEQFF
.	TRBJ1-3	once	TRBV4-3	TGCGCCAGCAGCCAGCGGATTGCCTCTGGAAACACCATATATTTT	CASSQRIASGNTIYF
.	TRBJ1-3	few	TRBV4-2	TGTGCCAGCAGCCAAGCGCAATCGGACAGCGGCGGAAACACCATATATTTT	CASSQAQSDSGGNTIYF
TRBD1	TRBJ2-1	.	TRBV27	TGTGCCAGCAGGGCCTGGACAGGGATTGGTAATGAGCAGTTCTTC	CASRAWTGIGNEQFF
TRBD1	TRBJ2-1	.	TRBV7-9	TGTGCCAGCAGCTTAGAGGTCCGGGACAGTGAGTTCTTC	CASSLEVRDSEFF
.	TRBJ2-3	.	TRBV6-5	TGTGCCAGCAGTTACTCGAACTATATCTGGGATACGCAGTATTTT	CASSYSNYIWDTQYF
TRBD1	TRBJ2-4	.	TRBV27	TGTGCCAGCAGTTTAAACAGGGGGACCAAAAACATTCAGTACTTC	CASSLNRGTKNIQYF
TRBD2	TRBJ2-5	.	TRBV5-4	TGTGCCAGCAGCCTTACAGGACTAGCGGAACTACAAGAGACCCAGTACTTC	CASSLTGLAELQETQYF
.	TRBJ1-3	.	TRBV6-5	TGTGCCACTTCAGTCGCCCCTGGAAACACCATATATTTT	CATSVAPGNTIYF
.	TRBJ1-1	.	TRBV27	TGTGCCAGCAGTTTGGGCATGAACACTGAAGCTTTCTTT	CASSLGMNTEAFF
.	TRBJ2-3	.	TRBV9	TGTGCCAGCAGCGTAGACGGAGGGAGCACAGATACGCAGTATTTT	CASSVDGGSTDTQYF
TRBD2	TRBJ2-7	.	TRBV27	TGTGCCAGCAGCCTGGGACTAGCCTACGAGCAGTACTTC	CASSLGLAYEQYF
TRBD2	TRBJ2-3	once	TRBV15	TGTGCCACCAGCCCGGGACTAGCGCGCCGCACAGATACGCAGTATTTT	CATSPGLARRTDTQYF
TRBD2	TRBJ2-7	.	TRBV28	TGTGCCAGCAGTCCCCTCGGAGGCGGGAGGGCTACAGGGATCGAGCAGTACTTC	CASSPLGGGRATGIEQYF
TRBD1	TRBJ1-1	.	TRBV29-1	TGCAGCGCTGTGACAGGGAGGAACACTGAAGCTTTCTTT	CSAVTGRNTEAFF
TRBD1	TRBJ1-1	.	TRBV6-5	TGTGCCAGCAGTAAATCCGGGACAGGGAACGAAGCTTTCTTT	CASSKSGTGNEAFF
TRBD2	TRBJ2-7	once	TRBV5-1	TGCGCCAGCAGCGTGACTAGCGGGAGAATAAACGAGCAGTACTTC	CASSVTSGRINEQYF